This T cell receptor beta chain emerged from a study of cytomegalovirus exposure and HLA in healthy donors. The study's findings and limits: Later work associated more than 15,000 TCR beta sequences with HLA alleles at 0.05 false discovery rate. Usually a TCR sequence was rare, but some public TCRs were found in many donors.

13 Jbeta primers and 60 Vbeta primers were used for the PCR. Generated by immunoSEQ multiplex PCR, the TCRdb table keeps only in-frame clones and is missing some. The table lists 160,000 or so clones, 80% of them singletons, with around 4.3% in the top ten. This clone occurred a few times. Its antigen remains unidentified. The CDR3 extends over 14 amino acids. Trimming removed 4 bases from V and 5 bases from J, with 15 bases in between. Looked up from germline, CDR1 is SQVTM and CDR2 is ANQGSEA. The TCR comes from a man under 40 in good health and CMV-seronegative. Source material: PBMCs. The chain has TRBV29-1 and TRBJ1-5, with D tentatively TRBD1 (6 bases). The CDR3 sequence is CSVVERGFDQPQHF. The DNA for the CDR3 is TGCAGCGTTGTAGAAAGGGGGTTTGATCAGCCCCAGCATTTT.